This T cell receptor (beta chain) is from a study of tumor-infiltrating lymphocytes in primary liver carcinoma. Study-level points and caveats: The study found a significantly higher top-250-clone fraction in tumors than in blood (p = 0.039).

From germline, CDR1 is SGHVS and CDR2 FQNEAQ. The CDR3 has 15 amino acids. The V and J ends lost 4 bases and 0 bases respectively, with 13 bases between them. TCR beta cDNA was reverse-transcribed from roughly 520 ng of total RNA. The reaction used a constant-region primer and ProtoScript II reverse transcriptase. For TCR beta, libraries were produced by three nested multiplex PCR rounds using slightly modified ARM-PCR. With TRBV1-TRBV30 forward primers and a C-beta reverse primer, the first two PCR rounds were run for approximately 10 cycles each. TCRdb called the multiplex PCR reads again in MiXCR, with one record for every CDR3 protein. The sample lists 150,000 to 200,000 distinct CDR3 sequences; around 81% were seen once. Co-extraction of RNA and DNA was performed on about 20-33 mg of unsorted bulk tissue. Patients underwent resection of primary liver carcinoma. Tumor samples each held over 75% viable tumor cells.

In this sample, this clonotype turned up many times. Its antigen is not identified. The sequence came from a man aged 40-49 years with primary liver carcinoma and hepatitis B virus infection. Material for sequencing was tumor tissue from primary liver carcinoma. J is TRBJ2-7 and V is TRBV7-8; D is possibly TRBD1 or TRBD2 (5 bases each). The DNA for the CDR3 is TGTGCCAGCAGCTCGGGACCGACTGTCTCCTACGAGCAGTACTTC. It codes for CASSSGPTVSYEQYF.